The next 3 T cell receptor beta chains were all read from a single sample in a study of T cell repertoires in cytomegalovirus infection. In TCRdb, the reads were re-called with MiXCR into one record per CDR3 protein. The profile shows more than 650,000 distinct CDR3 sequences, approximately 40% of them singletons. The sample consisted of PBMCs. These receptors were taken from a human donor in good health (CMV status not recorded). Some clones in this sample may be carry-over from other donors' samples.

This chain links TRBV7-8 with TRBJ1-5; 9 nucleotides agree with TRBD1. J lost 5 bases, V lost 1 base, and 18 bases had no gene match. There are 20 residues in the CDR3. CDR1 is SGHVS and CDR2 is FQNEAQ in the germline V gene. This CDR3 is CASSLDGGVGAQGAYQPQHF. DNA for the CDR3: TGTGCCAGCAGCTTAGACGGGGGGGTCGGGGCACAGGGGGCCTATCAGCCCCAGCATTTT. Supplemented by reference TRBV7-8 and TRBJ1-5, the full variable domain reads GAGVSQSPRYKVAKRGQDVALRCDPISGHVSLFWYQQALGQGPEFLTYFQNEAQLDKSGLPSDRFFAERPEGSVSTLKIQRTQQEDSAVYLCASSLDGGVGAQGAYQPQHFGDGTRLSIL.

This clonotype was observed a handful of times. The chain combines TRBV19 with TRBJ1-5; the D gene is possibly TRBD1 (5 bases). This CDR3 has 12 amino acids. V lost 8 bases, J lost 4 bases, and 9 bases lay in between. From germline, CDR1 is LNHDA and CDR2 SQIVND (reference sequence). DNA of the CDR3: TGTGCCAGTGGGGGTCAGAATCAGCCCCAGCATTTT. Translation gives CASGGQNQPQHF.

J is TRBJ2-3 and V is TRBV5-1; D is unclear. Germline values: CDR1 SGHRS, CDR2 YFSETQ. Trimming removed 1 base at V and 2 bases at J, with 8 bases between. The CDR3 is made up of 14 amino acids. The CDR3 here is CASSLFTYTDTQYF. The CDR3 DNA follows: TGCGCCAGCAGCTTGTTCACTTACACAGATACGCAGTATTTT.